This T cell receptor beta chain was documented in a study of identifying expanded T cells in peripheral blood. Study results and caveats: Roughly two-week clone count variance significantly increased as total template count grew.

This clone has a handful of counts. Its antigen is currently unknown. Some clones are missing from TCRdb's copy, which holds only in-frame ones; the method was immunoSEQ multiplex PCR. Of roughly 100,000 clones listed, 75% to 90% are singletons. V lost 6 bases and J lost 5; bases outside the gene matches: 5. CDR1 is PRHDT, CDR2 FYEKMQ, per germline (reference sequence). The CDR3 extends over 13 amino acids. The sequenced material came from blood. This sequence joins TRBV13 and TRBJ1-1; 8 nucleotides line up with TRBD1. The sequence was obtained from a person aged 18 to 69 in good health. Here the CDR3 reads CASRETGGTEAFF. The CDR3 DNA sequence: TGTGCCAGCAGAGAAACAGGGGGAACTGAAGCTTTCTTT.